Here is one T cell receptor beta chain with its context. Antigen specificity is unknown. The data were obtained in a study of cytomegalovirus exposure and HLA in healthy donors. General observations from the study: Roughly uniform depth of sequencing across donors was assumed in presence/absence analyses.

The PCR was carried out with 60 Vbeta primers and 13 Jbeta primers. Profiling relied on immunoSEQ multiplex PCR, and the TCRdb table lists in-frame clones only, not all of them. The sample shows some 200,000 clones, roughly 13% of them seen only once. This TCR derives from a man over 45 in good health and CMV-seropositive. Source material: PBMCs.

CDR3 nucleotides: TGTGCCAGCAGTGACCAGTATGGCTACACCTTC. It yields the protein CASSDQYGYTF. The chain is built from TRBV6-1 and TRBJ1-2; no clear D. Trimming removed 3 bases from V and 5 bases from J, with 4 bases in between. The germline V gene has CDR1 MNHNS and CDR2 SASEGT. The CDR3 runs 11 residues.